This T cell receptor beta chain appears in the sequencing data of a study of T-cell reconstitution after alpha-beta-depleted transplantation in children. Study results and limitations: It was reported that alpha-beta T cells came from several hundred expanded graft clones (about two months after transplant). Once a year had passed after transplant, T-cell counts and diversity came mostly from newly produced T cells. Day-60 TCRbeta diversity that was high in some patients was derived from surviving recipient T cells and thymic progenitors.

This clonotype was observed a handful of times. Its target is not known. This CDR3 region has 15 residues. Trimming took off 6 bases at V and 10 bases at J, with 25 bases between the two ends. Germline CDR1 reads MNHEY; CDR2 reads SMNVEV (reference sequence). The TCRbeta library incorporated unique molecular identifiers. MiXCR was run by TCRdb on the PCR reads, yielding one entry per CDR3 protein. The data show about 300,000 distinct CDR3 sequences, roughly 8.2% seen once. This sequence originates from a female patient aged 2-10 years who had a stem cell transplant for Fanconi anemia, so the T cells may come from the graft donor. Sample: peripheral blood, taken 360 days after TCRalphabeta/CD19-depleted stem cell transplant. The J gene is TRBJ2-7, the V gene TRBV27; TRBD1 is a possible D gene (7 bases). CDR3 amino acids: CASRPGQTFRGVQYF. The CDR3, as DNA: TGTGCCAGCAGGCCCGGACAGACCTTCAGGGGGGTCCAGTACTTC.